These 23 T cell receptor beta chains came from one sample sequenced in a study of OX40 agonist ivuxolimab in advanced cancers. Profiling relied on immunoSEQ multiplex PCR, and the TCRdb table lists in-frame clones only, not all of them. The sample has around 18,000 clones, around 86% seen once; the top ten hold 25% to 35%. Source: CD4+ or CD8+ T cells sorted from blood, taken in a trial of the OX40 agonist ivuxolimab. The receptors stem from an adult with an advanced solid tumor such as melanoma, head and neck, liver or kidney cancer.

The gene calls are TRBV2 and TRBJ2-7, with 7 bases lining up with TRBD2. This CDR3 contains 15 residues. Germline V gene lookup returns CDR1 SNHLY and CDR2 FYNNEI. V lost 2 bases, J lost 9 bases, and 13 bases stayed unmatched. CDR3 residues: CASSESGTYKGGQYF. The DNA of the CDR3 is TGTGCCAGCAGTGAAAGCGGGACTTATAAGGGTGGGCAGTACTTC.

The J gene is TRBJ1-4, the V gene TRBV5-8; 7 bases line up with TRBD1. The CDR3 spans 15 residues. V lost 4 bases and J lost 16; bases outside the gene matches: 19. Germline V lookup: CDR1 SGHTS, CDR2 YDEGEE. The CDR3 region has the DNA TGTGCCAGCAGCCTTTACAGGGGAACAATGAAAAAGGGGTTTTTT. Translation: CASSLYRGTMKKGFF.

The CDR3 DNA sequence: TGTGCCAGCAGCCGCGGTGTGGGTAGCAATCAGCCCCAGCATTTT. It yields the protein CASSRGVGSNQPQHF. This sequence joins TRBV7-9 and TRBJ1-5, with D unclear. From germline, CDR1 is SEHNR and CDR2 FQNEAQ (reference sequence). Trimming shortened V by 5 bases and J by 0 bases, and 11 bases separated the two germline ends. The CDR3 runs to 15 residues.

The chain joins TRBV11-2 to TRBJ2-1; no clear D. The CDR3 has 13 residues. Trimming stripped 6 bases from V and 8 bases from J, with 14 bases between. Germline V gene lookup returns CDR1 SGHAT and CDR2 FQNNGV. This chain's CDR3 is CASSPGSEYEQFF. The CDR3 DNA reads as TGTGCCAGCAGTCCCGGGTCTGAGTATGAGCAGTTCTTC.

This chain links TRBV9 with TRBJ2-3; 13 nucleotides align to TRBD2. The CDR3 has 16 residues. Germline CDR1 reads SGDLS; CDR2 reads YYNGEE. The V gene end was trimmed by 3 bases and the J gene end by 3 bases; junction bases not matched to a gene: 4. The CDR3 here is CASSEGLAGATDTQYF. CDR3 sequence (DNA): TGTGCCAGCAGCGAAGGACTAGCGGGAGCGACAGATACGCAGTATTTT.

This chain connects TRBV28 to TRBJ2-7, with 14 bases matching TRBD2. Losses at the gene ends were 6 bases for V and 4 bases for J; bases not matched to a gene: 2. This CDR3 has 14 amino acids. Germline V gene lookup returns CDR1 MDHEN and CDR2 SYDVKM. CDR3 DNA: TGTGCCAGCAGGGGGACTAGCGGGAGATACGAGCAGTACTTC. Protein: CASRGTSGRYEQYF.

This clone was seen once. The V call is TRBV5-4, the J call TRBJ2-3, with 9 bases aligning to TRBD2. The CDR3 extends over 14 amino acids. V was clipped by 4 bases and J by 4 bases; unmatched bases: 4. Germline lookup yields CDR1 SGHNT and CDR2 YYREEE (reference sequence). The CDR3 loop is CASSIAGAADTQYF. CDR3 in DNA: TGTGCCAGCAGCATAGCGGGAGCTGCAGATACGCAGTATTTT.

In its sample, this clone ranks as medium-sized (0.01 to 0.1%). CDR3 sequence reads: CASSLTGGADTQYF. CDR3 sequence (DNA): TGTGCCAGCAGCTTAACAGGGGGCGCAGATACGCAGTATTTT. This chain connects TRBV7-3 to TRBJ2-3; 7 nucleotides line up with TRBD1. In germline, CDR1 is SGHTA, CDR2 FQGTGA. The junction had 1 base not matched to a gene; V was cut back by 0 bases and J by 4 bases. The CDR3 length is 14 residues.

The chain combines TRBV5-1 with TRBJ1-4; tentative D call: TRBD1 (6 bases). Per the germline V gene, CDR1 is SGHRS and CDR2 is YFSETQ. The CDR3 spans 15 residues. Between the trimmed V and J ends, which lost 1 base and 8 bases, there was a span of 15 bases. The CDR3 sequence is CASSLTGSVGEKLFF. The CDR3 coding sequence is TGCGCCAGCAGCTTGACAGGGTCGGTCGGGGAAAAACTGTTTTTT.

The CDR3 is CASRPDRVTSGANVLTF. The DNA for the CDR3 is TGTGCCAGCAGACCGGACAGGGTTACCTCTGGGGCCAACGTCCTGACTTTC. This chain uses TRBV28 with TRBJ2-6, with TRBD1 identical over 8 bases. Losses at the gene ends were 6 bases for V and 0 bases for J; bases not matched to a gene: 7. The germline gives CDR1 MDHEN, CDR2 SYDVKM. The CDR3 has 17 residues.

This clone was picked up a small number of times. V gene TRBV6-6 combines with J gene TRBJ1-2; TRBD1 matches at 7 bases. Per germline, CDR1 MNHNY and CDR2 SVGAGI (reference sequence). Trimming cost V 5 bases and J 0 bases; bases outside gene matches: 3. This CDR3 comprises 14 residues. The CDR3 coding sequence is TGTGCCAGCAGTGGGACAGATGCTAACTATGGCTACACCTTC. It yields the protein CASSGTDANYGYTF.

The rearrangement uses TRBV19 and TRBJ2-2; 9 bases are a match to TRBD1. V dropped 6 bases and J dropped 4; count of bases not matched to a gene: 9. Germline-derived CDR1 and CDR2 are LNHDA and SQIVND (reference sequence). CDR3 length: 16 residues. The CDR3 DNA reads as TGTGCCAGTAGCCTACAGGGGGCGCGTGGCACCGGGGAGCTGTTTTTT. Translating it yields CASSLQGARGTGELFF.

The CDR3 loop is CASSLRGRGLDEQYF. CDR3 nucleotides: TGTGCCAGCAGTTTAAGGGGCAGGGGTTTGGACGAGCAGTACTTC. The chain has TRBV27 and TRBJ2-7; tentatively, D is TRBD1 (6 bases). This CDR3 comprises 15 residues. Trimming took 2 bases from V and 5 from J, leaving 16 bases between them. Germline V gene data show CDR1 as MNHEY and CDR2 as SMNVEV (reference sequence).

The rearrangement uses TRBV4-3 and TRBJ1-1; D unresolved. This CDR3 contains 15 residues. From germline, CDR1 is LGHNA and CDR2 YSLEER. The germline V and J ends were trimmed by 0 bases and 0 bases, with 8 bases remaining between them. The CDR3 region is CASSQDPIMNTEAFF. The CDR3 nucleotides are TGCGCCAGCAGCCAAGATCCTATTATGAACACTGAAGCTTTCTTT.

This chain uses TRBV4-3 with TRBJ2-2; no clear D gene. This CDR3 has 12 amino acids. V was pared by 5 bases and J by 1 base, with 2 bases between. The germline gives CDR1 LGHNA, CDR2 YSLEER. The CDR3 region has the DNA TGCGCCAGCAGCGAGAACACCGGGGAGCTGTTTTTT. It is translated as CASSENTGELFF.

This chain connects TRBV7-9 to TRBJ2-2, with D tentatively TRBD1 (7 bases). CDR1 SEHNR and CDR2 FQNEAQ come from the germline V gene (reference sequence). V was pared by 11 bases and J by 6 bases, with 19 bases between. CDR3 length: 14 amino acids. The CDR3 is CASPQGGEAGELFF. CDR3 sequence (DNA): TGTGCCTCCCCCCAGGGGGGAGAGGCCGGGGAGCTGTTTTTT.

This clone was seen more than once but under ten times. The chain employs TRBV2 and TRBJ2-1, with 11 bases matching TRBD2. The V gene's germline CDR1 is SNHLY and CDR2 FYNNEI. The J segment lost 7 bases and the V segment lost 2 bases, leaving 4 bases of the junction unmatched. The length of the CDR3 is 15 residues. The CDR3 DNA follows: TGTGCCAGCAGTGAATATGTAGCGGGAGGGAATGAGCAGTTCTTC. This translates into CASSEYVAGGNEQFF. Based on the CDR3 plus reference TRBV2 and TRBJ2-1, the full variable domain is EPEVTQTPSHQVTQMGQEVILRCVPISNHLYFYWYRQILGQKVEFLVSFYNNEISEKSEIFDDQFSVERPDGSNFTLKIRSTKLEDSAMYFCASSEYVAGGNEQFFGPGTRLTVL.

The rearrangement joins TRBV28 to TRBJ2-7; 10 bases line up with TRBD2. From germline, CDR1 is MDHEN and CDR2 SYDVKM. The length of the CDR3 is 12 residues. The CDR3 reads CASRSGRGEQYF. The DNA of the CDR3 is TGTGCATCCCGGAGCGGGAGGGGAGAGCAGTACTTC. Drawing the rest from reference TRBV28 and TRBJ2-7, the complete variable domain is DVKVTQSSRYLVKRTGEKVFLECVQDMDHENMFWYRQDPGLGLRLIYFSYDVKMKEKGDIPEGYSVSREKKERFSLILESASTNQTSMYLCASRSGRGEQYFGPGTRLTVT.

This chain links TRBV30 with TRBJ2-2, with D possibly TRBD1 on 6 matching bases. Germline CDR1 and CDR2: GTSNPN and SVGIG (reference sequence). The CDR3 totals 13 residues. Trimming stripped 2 bases from V and 6 bases from J, with 10 bases between. CDR3 region: CAWSTGFAGELFF. CDR3 sequence (DNA): TGTGCCTGGAGTACAGGGTTTGCCGGGGAGCTGTTTTTT. Combining the CDR3 with reference TRBV30 and TRBJ2-2 gives the whole variable domain SQTIHQWPATLVQPVGSPLSLECTVEGTSNPNLYWYRQAAGRGLQLLFYSVGIGQISSEVPQNLSASRPQDRQFILSSKKLLLSDSGFYLCAWSTGFAGELFFGEGSRLTVL.

The J gene is TRBJ2-7, the V gene TRBV27; D is unclear. CDR1 and CDR2 (germline): MNHEY, SMNVEV (reference sequence). The CDR3 is made up of 12 amino acids. The germline V and J ends were trimmed by 4 bases and 4 bases, with 8 bases remaining between them. CDR3 nucleotide sequence: TGTGCCAGCAGTTCGACACAGTACGAGCAGTACTTC. Amino acid sequence: CASSSTQYEQYF.

The rearrangement joins TRBV4-3 to TRBJ2-3; D remains ambiguous. CDR1 is LGHNA and CDR2 is YSLEER in the germline V gene. This CDR3 has 15 amino acids. With 5 bases removed from V and 2 bases from J, the gap between germline ends came to 14 bases. The chain's CDR3 is CASSFLGADTDTQYF. The CDR3 DNA is TGCGCCAGCAGCTTCCTCGGCGCGGACACAGATACGCAGTATTTT.

V and J are TRBV4-3 and TRBJ1-2, with unresolved D. Trimming removed 1 base from V and 8 bases from J, with 17 bases in between. Germline-derived CDR1 and CDR2 are LGHNA and YSLEER. The CDR3 consists of 15 residues. CDR3 region: CASSQAVRESGGYTF. CDR3 nucleotides: TGCGCCAGCAGCCAAGCTGTAAGGGAAAGTGGAGGCTACACCTTC.

The gene calls are TRBV7-9 and TRBJ1-2; D unresolved. V was shortened by 0 bases and J by 7 bases, with 9 bases between the two germline ends. The CDR3 is made up of 13 amino acids. From germline, CDR1 is SEHNR and CDR2 FQNEAQ (reference sequence). This chain's CDR3 is CASSLAGGSGYTF. The CDR3 DNA sequence: TGTGCCAGCAGCTTAGCAGGCGGGTCTGGCTACACCTTC.